This T cell receptor (beta chain) was identified in a study of OX40 agonist ivuxolimab in advanced cancers. Overall study context: Patients were treated with intravenous ivuxolimab, dosed at 0.01 to 10 mg/kg and infused every 2 weeks. Whole-study results and caveats: With doses of 0.1 to 3.0 mg/kg, CD4+ and CD8+ blood T cells had undergone clonal expansion by week 6.

Clones were read by immunoSEQ multiplex PCR, and TCRdb kept only the in-frame ones, dropping some. The sample lists about 79,000 clones; about 85% were seen once. This clone was seen just once. Antigen unknown. Sample: CD4+ or CD8+ T cells sorted from blood, taken in a trial of the OX40 agonist ivuxolimab. The clonotype comes from an adult with an advanced solid tumor such as melanoma, head and neck, liver or kidney cancer.

CDR3 amino acids: CASSIQGIGGNTIYF. The CDR3 coding sequence is TGTGCCAGCAGCATACAGGGGATCGGTGGAAACACCATATATTTT. J is TRBJ1-3 and V is TRBV5-6; the match to TRBD1 covers 7 bases. CDR3 length: 15 amino acids. V shed 4 bases, J shed 3 bases, and the junction held 7 bases outside the gene matches. The germline CDR1 and CDR2 sequences are SGHDT and YYEEEE.